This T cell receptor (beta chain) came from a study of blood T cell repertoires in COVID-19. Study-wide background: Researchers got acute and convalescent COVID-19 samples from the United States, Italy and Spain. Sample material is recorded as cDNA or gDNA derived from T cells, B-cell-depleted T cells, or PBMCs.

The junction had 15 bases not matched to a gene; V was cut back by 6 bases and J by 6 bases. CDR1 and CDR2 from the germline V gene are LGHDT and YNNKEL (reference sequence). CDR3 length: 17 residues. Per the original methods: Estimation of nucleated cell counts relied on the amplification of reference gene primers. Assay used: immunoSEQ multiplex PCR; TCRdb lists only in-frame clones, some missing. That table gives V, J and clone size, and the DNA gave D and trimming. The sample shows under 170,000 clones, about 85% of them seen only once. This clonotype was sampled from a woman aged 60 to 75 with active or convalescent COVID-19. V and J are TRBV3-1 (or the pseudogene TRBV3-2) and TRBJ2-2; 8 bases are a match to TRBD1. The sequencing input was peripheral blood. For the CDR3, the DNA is TGTGCCAGCAGTCCCCCGCCCAGGACAGGGACGGCCGGGGAGCTGTTTTTT. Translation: CASSPPPRTGTAGELFF.